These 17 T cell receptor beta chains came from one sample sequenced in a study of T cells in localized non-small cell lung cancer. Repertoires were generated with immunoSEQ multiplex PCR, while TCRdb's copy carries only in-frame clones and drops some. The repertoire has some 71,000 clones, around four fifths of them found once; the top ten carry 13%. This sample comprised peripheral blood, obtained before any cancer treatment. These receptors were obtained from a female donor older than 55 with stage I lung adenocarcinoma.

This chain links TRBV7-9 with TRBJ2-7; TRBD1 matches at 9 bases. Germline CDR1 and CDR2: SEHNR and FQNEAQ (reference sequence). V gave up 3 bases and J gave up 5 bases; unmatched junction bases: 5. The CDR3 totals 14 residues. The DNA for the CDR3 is TGTGCCAGCAGCTTCAGGGACAGGGAGCACGAGCAGTACTTC. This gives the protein CASSFRDREHEQYF.

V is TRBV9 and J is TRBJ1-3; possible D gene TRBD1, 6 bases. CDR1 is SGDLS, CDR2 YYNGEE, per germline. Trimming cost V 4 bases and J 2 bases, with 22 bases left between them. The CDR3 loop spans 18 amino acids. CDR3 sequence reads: CASSRSPWTAEAGNTIYF. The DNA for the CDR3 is TGTGCCAGCAGCCGCTCACCATGGACAGCTGAGGCTGGAAACACCATATATTTT.

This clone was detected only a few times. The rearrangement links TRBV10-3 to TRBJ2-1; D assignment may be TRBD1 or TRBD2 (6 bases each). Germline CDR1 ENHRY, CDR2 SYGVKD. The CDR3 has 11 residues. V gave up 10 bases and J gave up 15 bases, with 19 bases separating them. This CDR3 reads CATLSGGFTFF. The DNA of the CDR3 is TGTGCCACACTTTCCGGGGGCTTCACGTTCTTC.

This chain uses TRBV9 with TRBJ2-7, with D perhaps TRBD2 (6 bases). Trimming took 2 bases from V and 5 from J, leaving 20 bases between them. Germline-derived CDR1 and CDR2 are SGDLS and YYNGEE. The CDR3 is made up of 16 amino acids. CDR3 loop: CASSVEQLAGSHEQYF. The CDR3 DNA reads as TGTGCCAGCAGCGTCGAGCAACTAGCTGGTTCCCACGAGCAGTACTTC. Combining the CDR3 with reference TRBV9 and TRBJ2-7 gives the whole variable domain DSGVTQTPKHLITATGQRVTLRCSPRSGDLSVYWYQQSLDQGLQFLIQYYNGEERAKGNILERFSAQQFPDLHSELNLSSLELGDSALYFCASSVEQLAGSHEQYFGPGTRLTVT.

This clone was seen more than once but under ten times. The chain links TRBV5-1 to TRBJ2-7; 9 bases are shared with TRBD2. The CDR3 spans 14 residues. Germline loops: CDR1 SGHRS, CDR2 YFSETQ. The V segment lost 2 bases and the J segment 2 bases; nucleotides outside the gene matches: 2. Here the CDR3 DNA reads TGCGCCAGCAGCTTAAGCGGGGGGACCTACGAGCAGTACTTC. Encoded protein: CASSLSGGTYEQYF.

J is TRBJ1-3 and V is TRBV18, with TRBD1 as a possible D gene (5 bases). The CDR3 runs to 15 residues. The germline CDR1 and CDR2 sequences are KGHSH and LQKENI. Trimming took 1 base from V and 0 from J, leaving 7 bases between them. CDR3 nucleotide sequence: TGTGCCAGCTCACCACAGGGGTCCTCTGGAAACACCATATATTTT. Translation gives CASSPQGSSGNTIYF.

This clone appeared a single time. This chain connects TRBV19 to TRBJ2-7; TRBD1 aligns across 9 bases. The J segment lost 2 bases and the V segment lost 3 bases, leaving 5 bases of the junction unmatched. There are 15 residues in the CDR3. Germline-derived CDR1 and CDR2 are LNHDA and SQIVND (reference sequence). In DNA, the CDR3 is TGTGCCAGTAGTATCGGGACAGGGATGCCCTACGAGCAGTACTTC. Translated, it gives CASSIGTGMPYEQYF.

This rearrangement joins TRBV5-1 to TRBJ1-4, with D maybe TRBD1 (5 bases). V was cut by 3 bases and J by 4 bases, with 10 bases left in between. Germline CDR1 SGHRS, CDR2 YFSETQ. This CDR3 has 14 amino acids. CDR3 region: CASSSGPFNEKLFF. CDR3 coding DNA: TGCGCCAGCAGCTCGGGACCGTTTAATGAAAAACTGTTTTTT.

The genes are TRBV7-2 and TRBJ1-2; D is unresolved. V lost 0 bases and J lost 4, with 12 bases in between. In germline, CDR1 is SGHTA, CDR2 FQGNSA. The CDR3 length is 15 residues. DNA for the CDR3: TGTGCCAGCAGCTTAGCGGTACAGCCAGGCTATGGCTACACCTTC. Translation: CASSLAVQPGYGYTF.

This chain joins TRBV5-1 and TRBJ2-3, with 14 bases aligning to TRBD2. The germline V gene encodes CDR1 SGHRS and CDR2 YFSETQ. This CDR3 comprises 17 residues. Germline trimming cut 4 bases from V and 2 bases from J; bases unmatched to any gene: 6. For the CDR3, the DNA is TGCGCCAGCAGCCCCGGACTAGCGGGGGGATTCACAGATACGCAGTATTTT. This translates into CASSPGLAGGFTDTQYF.

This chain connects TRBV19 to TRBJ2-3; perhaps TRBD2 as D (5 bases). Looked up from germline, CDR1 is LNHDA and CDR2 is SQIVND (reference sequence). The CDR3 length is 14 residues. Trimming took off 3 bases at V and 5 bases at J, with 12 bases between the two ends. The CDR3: CASSIMTAGDTQYF. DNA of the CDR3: TGTGCCAGTAGTATCATGACCGCGGGAGATACGCAGTATTTT.

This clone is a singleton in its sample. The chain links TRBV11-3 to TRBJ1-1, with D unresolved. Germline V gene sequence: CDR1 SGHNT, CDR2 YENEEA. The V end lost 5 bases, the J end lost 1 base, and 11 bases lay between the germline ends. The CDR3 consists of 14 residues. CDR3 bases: TGTGCCAGCAGCCCCGGGCTTAGGAACACTGAAGCTTTCTTT. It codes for CASSPGLRNTEAFF.

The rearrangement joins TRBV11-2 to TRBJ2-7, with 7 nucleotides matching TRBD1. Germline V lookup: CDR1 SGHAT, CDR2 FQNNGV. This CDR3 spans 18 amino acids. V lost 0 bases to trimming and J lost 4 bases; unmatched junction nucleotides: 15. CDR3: CASSLDLEGKGGPYEQYF. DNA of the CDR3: TGTGCCAGCAGCTTAGATCTAGAAGGAAAAGGGGGCCCATACGAGCAGTACTTC. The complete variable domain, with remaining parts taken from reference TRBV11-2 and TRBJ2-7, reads EAGVAQSPRYKIIEKRQSVAFWCNPISGHATLYWYQQILGQGPKLLIQFQNNGVVDDSQLPKDRFSAERLKGVDSTLKIQPAKLEDSAVYLCASSLDLEGKGGPYEQYFGPGTRLTVT.

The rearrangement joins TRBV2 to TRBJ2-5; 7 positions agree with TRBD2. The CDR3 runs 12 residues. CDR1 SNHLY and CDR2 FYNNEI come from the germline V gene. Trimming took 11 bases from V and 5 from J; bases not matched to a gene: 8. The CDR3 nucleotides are TGTGCCTCCAGTTGGGGAGGGGAGACCCAGTACTTC. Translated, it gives CASSWGGETQYF.

CDR3 in DNA: TGTGCCAGCAGTCCTACATCAGTTAGCCCCATCCATGAGCAGTTCTTC. As protein: CASSPTSVSPIHEQFF. This chain links TRBV4-2 with TRBJ2-1; D gene ambiguous. The CDR3 consists of 16 residues. CDR1 is LGHNA, CDR2 YNFKEQ, per germline. Trimming left V 6 bases short and J 8 bases short, with 23 bases between.

The CDR3 region is CASSIDRATNEKLFF. CDR3 in DNA: TGTGCCAGTAGTATAGACAGGGCTACTAATGAAAAACTGTTTTTT. This chain uses TRBV19 with TRBJ1-4; D may be TRBD1 (5 bases). Germline V gene lookup returns CDR1 LNHDA and CDR2 SQIVND (reference sequence). Trimming removed 0 bases from V and 2 bases from J, with 7 bases in between. The CDR3 totals 15 residues. The complete variable domain, with remaining parts taken from reference TRBV19 and TRBJ1-4, reads DGGITQSPKYLFRKEGQNVTLSCEQNLNHDAMYWYRQDPGQGLRLIYYSQIVNDFQKGDIAEGYSVSREKKESFPLTVTSAQKNPTAFYLCASSIDRATNEKLFFGSGTQLSVL.

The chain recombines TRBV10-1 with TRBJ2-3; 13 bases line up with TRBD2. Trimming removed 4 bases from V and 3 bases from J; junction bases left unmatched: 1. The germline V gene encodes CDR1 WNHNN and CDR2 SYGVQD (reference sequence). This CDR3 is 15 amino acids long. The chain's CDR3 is CASSGTSGGTDTQYF. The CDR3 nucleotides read TGCGCCAGCAGTGGGACTAGCGGGGGTACAGATACGCAGTATTTT.